This is a list of T cell receptor beta chains from one sample in a study of T cells in Graves' hyperthyroidism and ophthalmopathy. One entry per CDR3 protein results from TCRdb running MiXCR on the multiplex PCR reads. The sample shows approximately 710,000 distinct CDR3 sequences, 17% of them seen only once. The sequencing sample was made of blood. These receptors were collected from a man aged 45 to 65 with Graves' hyperthyroidism. The CDR3 runs from the conserved cysteine through the conserved F or W. D genes are given only for firm matches. Part of the rows lack a size; the others show once, few, many or a class for expanded clones.

TRBJ1-2 | . | TRBV4-1 | few | CASSQDPLANYGYTF | TGCGCCAGCAGCCAAGACCCTTTAGCTAACTATGGCTACACCTTC
TRBJ2-7 | TRBD2 | TRBV28 | . | CASSFPTSGTQYF | TGTGCCAGCAGTTTCCCAACTAGCGGAACGCAGTACTTC
TRBJ2-4 | . | TRBV11-2 | . | CASSLGSMGSLAKNIQYF | TGTGCCAGCAGCTTAGGGAGTATGGGATCCCTAGCCAAAAACATTCAGTACTTC
TRBJ2-7 | TRBD1 | TRBV6-2/TRBV6-3 | . | CASRQSGTGGGEQYF | TGTGCCAGCAGGCAGTCCGGGACAGGGGGCGGTGAGCAGTACTTC
TRBJ1-6 | . | TRBV3-1 | few | CASSQGGGSNSPLHF | TGTGCCAGCAGCCAGGGAGGGGGTAGCAATTCACCCCTCCACTTT
TRBJ1-1 | . | TRBV7-9 | many | CASSFPEDGEAFF | TGTGCCAGCAGCTTTCCCGAGGACGGTGAAGCTTTCTTT
TRBJ1-2 | . | TRBV6-2/TRBV6-3 | once | CASSPSQSASGYTF | TGTGCCAGCTCGCCAAGTCAGTCCGCTTCTGGCTACACCTTC
TRBJ1-1 | . | TRBV12-3/TRBV12-4 | many | CASSRPDRRNTEAFF | TGTGCCAGCAGTAGACCGGACAGAAGGAACACTGAAGCTTTCTTT
TRBJ1-5 | . | TRBV3-1 | many | CASSQGGGTVQPQHF | TGTGCCAGCAGCCAAGGGGGTGGGACGGTGCAGCCCCAGCATTTT
TRBJ2-7 | . | TRBV7-2 | many | CASSLVGGASGYEQYF | TGTGCCAGCAGCTTAGTCGGCGGGGCGTCGGGCTACGAGCAGTACTTC
TRBJ2-7 | TRBD1 | TRBV20-1 | few | CSARGWDRAYEQYF | TGCAGTGCTAGAGGGTGGGACAGGGCCTACGAGCAGTACTTC
TRBJ2-3 | . | TRBV5-4 | once | CASSLVGSPSDTQYF | TGTGCCAGCAGCTTGGTCGGGTCCCCCTCAGATACGCAGTATTTT
TRBJ1-6 | . | TRBV30 | many | CARSLQSNNSPLHF | TGTGCCCGGAGCTTACAGAGCAATAATTCACCCCTCCACTTT
TRBJ2-1 | . | TRBV19 | many | CASSIPTGWRDNEQFF | TGTGCCAGTAGTATTCCCACAGGGTGGCGGGACAATGAGCAGTTCTTC
TRBJ1-1 | . | TRBV6-2/TRBV6-3 | many | CASSTDGGSTEAFF | TGTGCCAGCAGTACGGACGGAGGAAGCACTGAAGCTTTCTTT
TRBJ2-7 | . | TRBV11-2 | many | CASSTTGLDYEQYF | TGTGCCAGCAGCACCACGGGCCTCGACTACGAGCAGTACTTC
TRBJ2-7 | . | TRBV28 | many | CASSFREDFYEQYF | TGTGCCAGCAGTTTCCGAGAGGACTTCTACGAGCAGTACTTC
TRBJ2-5 | TRBD1 | TRBV30 | few | CAWREAGGLETQYF | TGTGCCTGGAGGGAAGCAGGGGGCTTGGAGACCCAGTACTTC
TRBJ1-5 | . | TRBV2 | many | CASSVGDTYQPQHF | TGTGCCAGCAGTGTAGGGGACACTTATCAGCCCCAGCATTTT
TRBJ1-2 | . | TRBV24-1 | few | CATSESVNYGYTF | TGTGCCACCAGTGAATCCGTGAACTATGGCTACACCTTC
TRBJ2-7 | . | TRBV28 | . | CAETSATKPYEQYF | TGTGCCGAGACCTCAGCGACGAAGCCCTACGAGCAGTACTTC
TRBJ2-5 | . | TRBV28 | few | CASSIPRVALETQYF | TGTGCCAGCAGTATACCCAGAGTGGCTCTGGAGACCCAGTACTTC
TRBJ1-2 | . | TRBV12-3/TRBV12-4 | . | CASSPPGRGPYTF | TGTGCCAGCAGCCCACCGGGAAGGGGACCCTACACCTTC
TRBJ1-1 | TRBD1 | TRBV5-1 | . | CASSFTDRAPAFF | TGCGCCAGCAGCTTTACAGACAGGGCCCCAGCTTTCTTT
TRBJ2-7 | TRBD2 | TRBV28 | many | CASRAGGGRATEQYF | TGTGCCAGCAGGGCAGGAGGCGGGAGGGCCACCGAGCAGTACTTC
TRBJ2-1 | . | TRBV5-1 | . | CASKERNLNSNEQFF | TGCGCCAGCAAGGAGCGGAACCTCAATAGCAATGAGCAGTTCTTC
TRBJ2-7 | . | TRBV6-1 | . | CASSFDTRYEQYF | TGTGCCAGCAGTTTCGACACCCGTTACGAGCAGTACTTC
TRBJ2-5 | TRBD2 | TRBV7-9 | . | CASRYGLADLQETQYF | TGTGCCAGCAGATACGGACTAGCGGACCTCCAAGAGACCCAGTACTTC
TRBJ1-2 | TRBD1 | TRBV13 | many | CASSGTGTYGYTF | TGTGCCAGCAGCGGGACAGGGACCTATGGCTACACCTTC
TRBJ2-3 | TRBD2 | TRBV7-6 | many | CASSPPAGGLTDTQYF | TGTGCCAGCAGCCCCCCAGCGGGAGGCCTCACAGATACGCAGTATTTT
TRBJ2-2 | . | TRBV7-6 | few | CASSLVQVGTGELFF | TGTGCCAGCAGCTTGGTCCAAGTCGGCACCGGGGAGCTGTTTTTT
TRBJ2-1 | TRBD2 | TRBV6-2/TRBV6-3 | few | CASRPAGTSGNEQFF | TGTGCCAGCAGACCTGCGGGGACTAGCGGGAATGAGCAGTTCTTC
TRBJ2-4 | . | TRBV7-9 | . | CASSPKYGKNIQYF | TGTGCCAGCAGCCCGAAATACGGAAAAAACATTCAGTACTTC